This T cell receptor (beta chain) emerged from a study of glioma-infiltrating T cells after dendritic cell vaccination. The time point is: after dendritic cell vaccination, including at tumor progression/relapse. Germline V gene data show CDR1 as MNHEY and CDR2 as SVGAGI. The germline V and J ends were trimmed by 6 bases and 12 bases, with 21 bases remaining between them. The CDR3 loop spans 14 amino acids. Generated by immunoSEQ multiplex PCR, the TCRdb table keeps only in-frame clones and is missing some. The sample records roughly 80,000 clones, about nine tenths being singletons. The chain couples TRBV6-5 to TRBJ2-1; D might be TRBD2 (5 bases). This material consisted of blood, taken after dendritic cell vaccination. This TCR derives from a human donor with glioblastoma. The CDR3 DNA reads as TGTGCCAGCAGCGTACTGGACTCCCAAGCTGGGCAGTTCTTC. It is translated as CASSVLDSQAGQFF.